A selection of T cell receptor beta chains follows, all from one sample in a study of T cell responses to AZD1222 COVID-19 vaccine. Clones were read by immunoSEQ multiplex PCR, and TCRdb kept only the in-frame ones, dropping some. Here the sample spans under 200,000 clones, approximately 90% being singletons. This sample comprised peripheral blood, obtained on day 0 of AZD1222 vaccination. The origin of the receptors is an adult in good health. CDR3s include the opening cysteine and the closing phenylalanine or tryptophan. D genes are given only for firm matches. The size entry is marked missing in some rows and otherwise reads once, few, many or a size class.

-,-,TRBJ2-7,TRBV2,TGTGCCAGCAGTGGAGGTGGGGGTCTCTCCTACGAGCAGTACTTC,CASSGGGGLSYEQYF
-,-,TRBJ1-1,TRBV4-3,TGCGCCAGCAGCCAAGAGGGGCTGAACACTGAAGCTTTCTTT,CASSQEGLNTEAFF
-,TRBD1,TRBJ1-4,TRBV4-3,TGCGCCAGCAGCCAAGGGCCGGGACAGGGAGACGGAAAACTGTTTTTT,CASSQGPGQGDGKLFF
-,-,TRBJ1-1,TRBV6-4,TGTGCCAGCAGTGACTCGACAGAGAGGGCTGAAGCTTTCTTT,CASSDSTERAEAFF
-,TRBD2,TRBJ2-5,TRBV5-4,TGTGCCAGCAGCTTTCCGACTAGCGGGGTCCTGGAGGAGACCCAGTACTTC,CASSFPTSGVLEETQYF
once,TRBD1,TRBJ2-1,TRBV7-3,TGTGCCAGCAGCGCCGACAGGGGGGCCTACAATGAGCAGTTCTTC,CASSADRGAYNEQFF
-,-,TRBJ1-4,TRBV5-4,TGTGCCAGCAGAAGGCTGGGTTCGAATGAAAAACTGTTTTTT,CASRRLGSNEKLFF
-,-,TRBJ2-3,TRBV27,TGTGCCAGCAGTTTATTGGCAGGGGCCCTCACAGATACGCAGTATTTT,CASSLLAGALTDTQYF
-,TRBD2,TRBJ2-5,TRBV29-1,TGCAGCGTCCCGCCCCCTAGCGGGTCCCAAGAGACCCAGTACTTC,CSVPPPSGSQETQYF
-,-,TRBJ1-6,TRBV28,TGTGCCAGCAGTTTGACAGGATCCTATAATTCACCCCTCCACTTT,CASSLTGSYNSPLHF
-,TRBD1,TRBJ1-2,TRBV28,TGTGCCAGCAGGTCAGGGGGCTGGGGCTACACCTTC,CASRSGGWGYTF
-,-,TRBJ2-3,TRBV6-2/TRBV6-3,TGTGCCAGCAGTTACATGGGGAATACGCAGTATTTT,CASSYMGNTQYF